Below are 27 T cell receptor beta chains sequenced from a single sample in a study of blood T cell repertoires in COVID-19. Clones were sequenced by immunoSEQ multiplex PCR, and TCRdb holds only the in-frame ones, with some missing. The sample has roughly 700,000 clones; 85% to 90% are singletons. Sequenced input: peripheral blood. Receptor source: a woman under 30 with acute or convalescent COVID-19.

The rearrangement links TRBV4-1 to TRBJ1-1, with D unclear. The CDR3 runs to 17 residues. V dropped 1 base and J dropped 1 base, with 16 bases sitting between them. Germline CDR1 reads MGHRA; CDR2 reads YSYEKL. The CDR3 here is CASSQAGLEGSNTEAFF. Here the CDR3 DNA reads TGCGCCAGCAGCCAAGCTGGGTTGGAGGGCTCGAACACTGAAGCTTTCTTT.

The chain is built from TRBV24-1 and TRBJ1-2; no firm D call. V was trimmed by 3 bases and J by 7 bases, leaving 20 bases between them. This CDR3 spans 16 amino acids. Germline V lookup: CDR1 KGHDR, CDR2 SFDVKD. CDR3 nucleotides: TGTGCCACCAGTGATCCTCGACAAGGGAGCGGTGTTGGCTACACCTTC. It codes for CATSDPRQGSGVGYTF.

This sequence joins TRBV14 and TRBJ2-3; D possibly corresponds to TRBD2 (5 bases). CDR3 length: 15 amino acids. Looked up from germline, CDR1 is SGHDN and CDR2 is FVKESK. V lost 0 bases and J 8 bases, leaving 15 bases between the germline ends. CDR3 in amino acids: CASSQDATTSSTQYF. In DNA, the CDR3 is TGTGCCAGCAGCCAAGATGCGACTACCTCTTCTACGCAGTATTTT. Filled out from reference TRBV14 and TRBJ2-3, the complete variable domain reads EAGVTQFPSHSVIEKGQTVTLRCDPISGHDNLYWYRRVMGKEIKFLLHFVKESKQDESGMPNNRFLAERTGGTYSTLKVQPAELEDSGVYFCASSQDATTSSTQYFGPGTRLTVL.

The V call is TRBV29-1, the J call TRBJ2-7, with 11 nucleotides matching TRBD1. With V trimmed by 7 bases and J by 4 bases, 6 bases remained unmatched. Germline lookup yields CDR1 SQVTM and CDR2 ANQGSEA. The CDR3 runs 13 residues. For the CDR3, the DNA is TGCAGCGCCTACGGGACAGGGGGATACGAGCAGTACTTC. Amino acids: CSAYGTGGYEQYF.

This chain uses TRBV4-3 with TRBJ2-7; D might be TRBD2 (5 bases). Germline CDR1 and CDR2: LGHNA and YSLEER. CDR3 length: 17 amino acids. Deletions cut 1 base from V and 3 bases from J, with 19 bases between. In DNA form, the CDR3 reads TGCGCCAGCAGCCAAGCCTCCGGGGATTGGGTGAGCTACGAGCAGTACTTC. Translated, it gives CASSQASGDWVSYEQYF.

The rearrangement uses TRBV7-6 and TRBJ1-3; possible D gene TRBD1, 5 bases. Germline values: CDR1 SGHVS, CDR2 FNYEAQ. V lost 5 bases and J 0 bases, leaving 11 bases between the germline ends. The CDR3 is 15 residues long. In nucleotides, the CDR3 is TGTGCCAGCAGCCCACCCGACAGCTCTGGAAACACCATATATTTT. It encodes CASSPPDSSGNTIYF.

The rearrangement joins TRBV5-4 to TRBJ2-3; 13 positions agree with TRBD2. The CDR3 sequence is 15 residues long. Trimming removed 5 bases from V and 9 bases from J; junction bases left unmatched: 9. In germline, CDR1 is SGHNT, CDR2 YYREEE (reference sequence). The CDR3 reads CASRLAGGLLLTQYF. CDR3 DNA sequence: TGTGCCAGCAGACTAGCGGGGGGGCTCTTGTTGACGCAGTATTTT.

This clone was seen only once. The V gene is TRBV10-1, the J gene TRBJ2-5; TRBD2 might be the D (6 bases). This CDR3 is built from 14 residues. Germline CDR1 WNHNN, CDR2 SYGVQD (reference sequence). Deletions cut 5 bases from V and 3 bases from J, with 13 bases between. CDR3 region: CASSPCGGEETQYF. The DNA of the CDR3 is TGCGCCAGCAGTCCTTGCGGCGGGGAAGAGACCCAGTACTTC.

The chain links TRBV12-5 to TRBJ2-3; 7 bases are a match to TRBD2. Germline V gene lookup returns CDR1 LGHNT and CDR2 FRNRAP. This CDR3 contains 15 residues. The J segment lost 2 bases and the V segment lost 7 bases, leaving 9 bases of the junction unmatched. This chain's CDR3 is CASAYGGINTDTQYF. The CDR3 DNA reads TGTGCTAGTGCCTACGGGGGGATTAACACAGATACGCAGTATTTT.

This chain joins TRBV15 and TRBJ2-7; tentatively, D is TRBD2 (6 bases). Germline V gene data show CDR1 as LNHNV and CDR2 as YYDKDF (reference sequence). The V end lost 5 bases, the J end lost 1 base, and 24 bases lay between the germline ends. The CDR3 contains 18 residues. DNA of the CDR3: TGTGCCACCAGCCCGGAGGAAAGAGGCGGGACTCAATCCTACGAGCAGTACTTC. Its protein is CATSPEERGGTQSYEQYF.

This chain uses TRBV4-2 with TRBJ1-1; TRBD1 is a possible D gene (6 bases). The CDR3 totals 12 residues. V was cut by 2 bases and J by 6 bases, with 7 bases left in between. The germline CDR1 and CDR2 sequences are LGHNA and YNFKEQ. The CDR3 spells CASSQQGSEAFF. CDR3 DNA sequence: TGTGCCAGCAGCCAACAGGGGTCTGAAGCTTTCTTT.

The chain links TRBV13 to TRBJ1-1; D is possibly TRBD1 (5 bases). CDR1 and CDR2 from the germline V gene are PRHDT and FYEKMQ (reference sequence). V dropped 4 bases and J dropped 1 base, with 7 bases sitting between them. There are 13 residues in the CDR3. CDR3 sequence: CASSWGQNTEAFF. The CDR3 DNA is TGTGCCAGCAGCTGGGGCCAGAACACTGAAGCTTTCTTT.

Concerning this clone: This same CDR3 is encoded by further DNA sequences in the sample. The genes are TRBV7-9 and TRBJ2-7, with 8 positions matching TRBD1. Germline CDR1 is SEHNR and CDR2 is FQNEAQ (reference sequence). The CDR3 runs to 14 residues. V shed 3 bases and J 3 bases; nucleotides not matched to a gene: 4. The CDR3 nucleotides read TGTGCCAGCAGCTTGGGGACAGGTAACTACGAGCAGTACTTC. Translation: CASSLGTGNYEQYF.

The chain recombines TRBV27 with TRBJ1-2; D remains unclear. Between the trimmed V and J ends, which lost 0 bases and 2 bases, there was a span of 7 bases. The CDR3 is 14 residues long. In germline, CDR1 is MNHEY, CDR2 SMNVEV (reference sequence). CDR3 sequence: CASSLSSRNYGYTF. The CDR3 nucleotides are TGTGCCAGCAGTTTATCGAGTCGGAACTATGGCTACACCTTC.

This clone was found once. The chain joins TRBV28 to TRBJ2-3; possible D gene TRBD1, 8 bases. Germline lookup yields CDR1 MDHEN and CDR2 SYDVKM. The CDR3 covers 15 residues. V lost 1 base to trimming and J lost 4 bases, with 12 bases between them. In nucleotides, the CDR3 is TGTGCCAGCAGTTTATACAGGGGGGGGGCAGATACGCAGTATTTT. Protein sequence: CASSLYRGGADTQYF.

The CDR3 sequence: CASSIDGTGGTGRQFF. In DNA form, the CDR3 reads TGTGCCAGTAGTATAGACGGGACAGGGGGCACGGGTCGGCAGTTCTTC. The chain carries TRBV19 and TRBJ2-1; 12 bases map to TRBD1. This CDR3 is 16 amino acids long. The V gene end was trimmed by 0 bases and the J gene end by 12 bases; junction bases not matched to a gene: 9. Germline CDR1 and CDR2: LNHDA and SQIVND (reference sequence).

The chain employs TRBV4-1 and TRBJ1-1; D gene uncertain. Trimming took 0 bases from V and 1 from J, leaving 9 bases between them. Germline loops: CDR1 MGHRA, CDR2 YSYEKL. The CDR3 has 15 residues. The CDR3 DNA is TGCGCCAGCAGCCAAGAGTTCACGGGGAACACTGAAGCTTTCTTT. Translated: CASSQEFTGNTEAFF.

This clone came up once. Distinct nucleotide sequences in the sample also encode this CDR3. The chain is built from TRBV3-1 (or the pseudogene TRBV3-2) and TRBJ2-3, with TRBD2 matching 8 bases. Trimming removed 4 bases from V and 0 bases from J; junction bases left unmatched: 3. The length of the CDR3 is 15 residues. Germline lookup yields CDR1 LGHDT and CDR2 YNNKEL (reference sequence). CDR3 in DNA: TGTGCCAGCAGCCTAGCGGGGACTAGCACAGATACGCAGTATTTT. Its translation is CASSLAGTSTDTQYF.

The chain combines TRBV7-6 with TRBJ2-7; 7 nucleotides line up with TRBD1. The CDR3 is 16 amino acids. The ends lost 4 bases at V and 1 base at J; junction bases unmatched: 10. Germline values: CDR1 SGHVS, CDR2 FNYEAQ. The CDR3 region is CASSSPGRDRSYEQYF. For the CDR3, the DNA is TGTGCCAGCAGCTCCCCGGGCCGGGACAGATCCTACGAGCAGTACTTC. The variable domain in full, with the rest retrieved from reference TRBV7-6 and TRBJ2-7, is GAGVSQSPRYKVTKRGQDVALRCDPISGHVSLYWYRQALGQGPEFLTYFNYEAQQDKSGLPNDRFSAERPEGSISTLTIQRTEQRDSAMYRCASSSPGRDRSYEQYFGPGTRLTVT.

The V call is TRBV19, the J call TRBJ1-4; D possibly corresponds to TRBD1 (5 bases). The V and J ends lost 3 bases and 5 bases respectively, with 7 bases between them. Germline assignment: CDR1 LNHDA and CDR2 SQIVND (reference sequence). The CDR3 spans 13 residues. The CDR3 DNA is TGTGCCAGTAGTATCACAGGAAATGAAAAACTGTTTTTT. This codes for CASSITGNEKLFF.

The CDR3, as DNA: TGTGCCAGCAGCCAAGCAGGGCAGAACACTGAAGCTTTCTTT. It yields the protein CASSQAGQNTEAFF. This chain uses TRBV4-2 with TRBJ1-1, with D perhaps TRBD1 (5 bases). The ends were cut back, 1 base at V and 1 base at J, with 7 bases in the middle. The CDR3 length is 14 residues. CDR1 is LGHNA and CDR2 is YNFKEQ in the germline V gene.

This chain links TRBV19 with TRBJ1-2; perhaps TRBD1 as D (5 bases). Germline values: CDR1 LNHDA, CDR2 SQIVND (reference sequence). This CDR3 has 15 amino acids. Trimming shortened V by 7 bases and J by 3 bases, and 18 bases separated the two germline ends. The CDR3 spells CASMGWSRAHYGYTF. The CDR3 DNA reads as TGTGCCAGTATGGGGTGGAGCAGGGCCCACTATGGCTACACCTTC.

The chain recombines TRBV7-3 with TRBJ2-3, with 9 bases matching TRBD2. CDR3 length equals 13 residues. Germline CDR1 and CDR2: SGHTA and FQGTGA. J lost 4 bases, V lost 7 bases, and 3 bases had no gene match. CDR3 region: CASTAGGPDTQYF. CDR3 sequence (DNA): TGTGCCAGCACCGCGGGGGGGCCAGATACGCAGTATTTT.

V usage is TRBV11-2 and J usage is TRBJ2-5, with TRBD2 as a possible D gene (7 bases). This CDR3 is 16 amino acids long. Germline CDR1 reads SGHAT; CDR2 reads FQNNGV. Trimming cost V 2 bases and J 1 base, with 14 bases left between them. The CDR3 coding sequence is TGTGCCAGCAGCTTACATCGGGGGGCGATCCAAGAGACCCAGTACTTC. Amino acid sequence: CASSLHRGAIQETQYF.

This chain uses TRBV6-4 with TRBJ1-2; 7 bases map to TRBD1. With 5 bases clipped from V and 6 bases from J, the junction kept 18 bases outside the gene matches. Germline V lookup: CDR1 MRHNA, CDR2 SNTAGT. The CDR3 spans 17 residues. The chain's CDR3 is CASSTRNRGGLIDGYTF. The DNA of the CDR3 is TGTGCCAGCAGTACCCGGAACAGGGGTGGCTTAATCGATGGCTACACCTTC.

This clone was observed once. J is TRBJ2-2 and V is TRBV6-6; 8 nucleotides match TRBD2. In germline, CDR1 is MNHNY, CDR2 SVGAGI (reference sequence). The CDR3 is 15 amino acids. Germline trimming cut 7 bases from V and 5 bases from J; bases unmatched to any gene: 9. CDR3 loop: CASNSGGPGTGELFF. In DNA form, the CDR3 reads TGTGCCAGCAATTCGGGGGGGCCGGGGACCGGGGAGCTGTTTTTT.

The chain employs TRBV9 and TRBJ2-7; 7 bases map to TRBD1. The V and J ends lost 2 bases and 2 bases, in that order; junction bases with no gene match: 7. Germline V CDR1 and CDR2: SGDLS, YYNGEE. This CDR3 region has 15 residues. This CDR3 reads CASSVSQGEPYEQYF. CDR3 DNA: TGTGCCAGCAGCGTTTCCCAGGGGGAGCCCTACGAGCAGTACTTC.